The 27 T cell receptor beta chains reported below all come from one sample, sequenced in a study of control samples from healthy donors and cancer patients. Sequencing was performed with immunoSEQ multiplex PCR; in TCRdb, only in-frame clones are kept and a portion is missing. The data show 100,000 or so clones, 86% seen once. The sequencing sample was made of blood. The receptors shown here come from a woman between 45 and 65 years old in good health.

V is TRBV5-1 and J is TRBJ2-1, with D possibly matching TRBD1 (6 bases). This CDR3 is built from 15 residues. Germline V lookup: CDR1 SGHRS, CDR2 YFSETQ. V was clipped by 6 bases and J by 1 base, with 14 bases between them. DNA for the CDR3: TGCGCCAGCACGATTGACCAGGGGTCCTACAATGAGCAGTTCTTC. Translated, it gives CASTIDQGSYNEQFF.

This chain links TRBV7-2 with TRBJ2-7; 7 bases are shared with TRBD2. Per germline, CDR1 SGHTA and CDR2 FQGNSA. With V trimmed by 2 bases and J by 3 bases, 10 bases remained unmatched. The CDR3 is 16 amino acids. The CDR3 is CASSLTGGYNHYEQYF. The CDR3 bases are TGTGCCAGCAGCTTAACGGGAGGTTATAACCACTACGAGCAGTACTTC.

The chain has TRBV6-2 or TRBV6-3 and TRBJ1-2, with D possibly matching TRBD1 (5 bases). Germline-derived CDR1 and CDR2 are MNHEY and SVGEGT. The CDR3 has 14 amino acids. The V end was cut by 2 bases, the J end by 8 bases, with 15 bases between. The DNA for the CDR3 is TGTGCCAGCAGTTACGCTGGCAGGGTAGGAGGCTACACCTTC. This gives the protein CASSYAGRVGGYTF.

This chain joins TRBV4-2 and TRBJ2-5; TRBD2 agrees at 16 bases. V was clipped by 1 base and J by 4 bases; unmatched bases: 6. Germline CDR1 reads LGHNA; CDR2 reads YNFKEQ. There are 18 residues in the CDR3. The CDR3 sequence: CASSQAGLAGGLGETQYF. The CDR3 DNA is TGTGCCAGCAGCCAAGCGGGACTAGCGGGGGGGCTTGGAGAGACCCAGTACTTC.

In nucleotides, the CDR3 is TGTGCCAGCAAGACGGCGGGGGGCCGCTCTGGGGCCAACGTCCTGACTTTC. This translates into CASKTAGGRSGANVLTF. The rearrangement uses TRBV3-1 (or the pseudogene TRBV3-2) and TRBJ2-6; 8 bases match TRBD2. The CDR3 totals 17 residues. Germline-derived CDR1 and CDR2 are LGHDT and YNNKEL (reference sequence). V trimming: 7 bases; J trimming: 0 bases; junction bases outside the gene matches: 8.

This chain links TRBV7-8 with TRBJ1-3; D uncertain. CDR1 and CDR2 from the germline V gene are SGHVS and FQNEAQ. The CDR3 length is 14 residues. Trimming left V 5 bases short and J 0 bases short, with 8 bases between. Here the CDR3 DNA reads TGTGCCAGCAGCGGGAGGATCTCTGGAAACACCATATATTTT. Translated: CASSGRISGNTIYF.

This chain joins TRBV6-1 and TRBJ1-5; TRBD1 aligns across 7 bases. The CDR3 is 16 amino acids. Germline CDR1 reads MNHNS; CDR2 reads SASEGT. The V gene end was trimmed by 1 base and the J gene end by 2 bases; junction bases not matched to a gene: 5. CDR3 loop: CASSEGRTGGNQPQHF. CDR3 in DNA: TGTGCCAGCAGTGAAGGGCGAACAGGGGGCAATCAGCCCCAGCATTTT.

This clone has a single count. This chain links TRBV10-3 with TRBJ1-1, with a weak D call TRBD1 (6 bases). Looked up from germline, CDR1 is ENHRY and CDR2 is SYGVKD. The CDR3 is 14 amino acids. Trimming removed 2 bases at V and 4 bases at J, with 11 bases between. The chain's CDR3 is CAISEDTRGTEAFF. The CDR3 bases are TGTGCCATCAGTGAGGACACCAGGGGCACTGAAGCTTTCTTT.

The chain couples TRBV13 to TRBJ1-1; no clear D gene. Germline CDR1 and CDR2: PRHDT and FYEKMQ (reference sequence). CDR3 size: 18 residues. V gave up 1 base and J gave up 3 bases, with 21 bases separating them. The CDR3 DNA reads TGTGCCAGCAGCTTAGTCGGTTGGTCGCTCACCGAGGACACTGAAGCTTTCTTT. Amino acid sequence: CASSLVGWSLTEDTEAFF.

V is TRBV2 and J is TRBJ1-5, with D hard to call. The CDR3 runs 15 residues. CDR1 SNHLY and CDR2 FYNNEI come from the germline V gene. V gave up 3 bases and J gave up 6 bases, with 15 bases separating them. The CDR3 reads CASSEVWEIGQPQHF. In nucleotides, the CDR3 is TGTGCCAGCAGTGAGGTCTGGGAGATCGGTCAGCCCCAGCATTTT.

This clone was seen a single time. The V call is TRBV12-3 or TRBV12-4, the J call TRBJ2-1, with D perhaps matching TRBD2 (5 bases). The CDR3 runs to 13 residues. The V end lost 0 bases, the J end lost 9 bases, and 9 bases lay between the germline ends. CDR3 nucleotides: TGTGCCAGCAGTTTAGCGAACGGAGGTGAGCAGTTCTTC. Protein sequence: CASSLANGGEQFF.

This chain links TRBV4-2 with TRBJ2-5; possibly TRBD2 for D (5 bases). The CDR3 runs 14 residues. Germline V gene lookup returns CDR1 LGHNA and CDR2 YNFKEQ. The germline V and J ends were trimmed by 0 bases and 5 bases, with 10 bases remaining between them. The DNA of the CDR3 is TGTGCCAGCAGCCAAGAGGCTAGCTTGGAGACCCAGTACTTC. Its translation: CASSQEASLETQYF.

The chain couples TRBV4-1 to TRBJ1-1; D call uncertain. Germline CDR1 MGHRA, CDR2 YSYEKL. V was trimmed by 6 bases and J by 5 bases, leaving 16 bases between them. The CDR3 loop spans 14 amino acids. The CDR3 is CASSPPWPYTEAFF. CDR3 coding DNA: TGCGCCAGCAGTCCTCCCTGGCCCTATACTGAAGCTTTCTTT.

This rearrangement joins TRBV6-4 to TRBJ1-2; D is possibly TRBD1 (5 bases). This CDR3 has 15 residues. V was clipped by 6 bases and J by 5 bases, with 19 bases between them. Germline V lookup: CDR1 MRHNA, CDR2 SNTAGT. CDR3 amino acids: CASRGRTGPVYGYTF. CDR3 nucleotides: TGTGCCAGCAGAGGACGTACAGGACCAGTATATGGCTACACCTTC.

In this sample, this clone turned up once. V is TRBV19 and J is TRBJ1-1; 7 bases map to TRBD1. Germline CDR1 is LNHDA and CDR2 is SQIVND (reference sequence). This CDR3 has 16 residues. With V trimmed by 6 bases and J by 4 bases, 14 bases remained unmatched. CDR3 DNA: TGTGCCAGTAGGCCGAGACCGGGACAGATATCCACTGAAGCTTTCTTT. This translates into CASRPRPGQISTEAFF.

The chain joins TRBV27 to TRBJ1-2; 9 bases map to TRBD1. The CDR3 spans 14 residues. Germline loops: CDR1 MNHEY, CDR2 SMNVEV (reference sequence). V was pared by 6 bases and J by 2 bases, with 4 bases of the junction left unmatched. CDR3 nucleotide sequence: TGTGCCAGCAGAGAGACAGGGGGAAACTATGGCTACACCTTC. The encoded protein is CASRETGGNYGYTF.

In its sample, this clone was seen a few times. This chain connects TRBV6-5 to TRBJ1-5; D remains ambiguous. Germline CDR1 is MNHEY and CDR2 is SVGAGI. This CDR3 is built from 13 residues. V lost 0 bases and J lost 5, with 5 bases in between. The CDR3 sequence: CASSYSFYQPQHF. The CDR3 DNA is TGTGCCAGCAGTTACTCCTTTTATCAGCCCCAGCATTTT.

This clone was detected once. The J gene is TRBJ2-2, the V gene TRBV5-6; 10 positions match TRBD2. With V trimmed by 4 bases and J by 7 bases, 7 bases remained unmatched. CDR3 length: 15 amino acids. Per germline, CDR1 SGHDT and CDR2 YYEEEE. This CDR3 reads CASSLIAGGDGELFF. In nucleotides, the CDR3 is TGTGCCAGCAGCCTAATAGCGGGAGGCGACGGGGAGCTGTTTTTT.

This clone showed up just once. The chain employs TRBV4-2 and TRBJ1-5, with D uncertain. With 0 bases removed from V and 5 bases from J, the gap between germline ends came to 14 bases. Germline V gene sequence: CDR1 LGHNA, CDR2 YNFKEQ. The CDR3 consists of 16 residues. CDR3 in amino acids: CASSQDVRAWDQPQHF. In nucleotides, the CDR3 is TGTGCCAGCAGCCAAGACGTTCGGGCCTGGGATCAGCCCCAGCATTTT.

This clone was seen a single time. The J gene is TRBJ1-6, the V gene TRBV19; the D gene is possibly TRBD1 (5 bases). Germline V gene data show CDR1 as LNHDA and CDR2 as SQIVND (reference sequence). This CDR3 comprises 13 residues. V gave up 6 bases and J gave up 6 bases, with 9 bases separating them. CDR3 DNA: TGTGCCAGTAGCAGGGTCCTTAATTCACCCCTCCACTTT. Amino acid sequence: CASSRVLNSPLHF.

This clone appeared once. The chain recombines TRBV11-2 with TRBJ2-5, with D maybe TRBD1 (5 bases). Trimming cost V 3 bases and J 1 base, with 9 bases left between them. The CDR3 consists of 14 residues. CDR1 is SGHAT, CDR2 FQNNGV, per germline. CDR3 sequence: CASSFPQGQETQYF. As DNA, the CDR3 is TGTGCCAGCAGCTTCCCCCAGGGCCAAGAGACCCAGTACTTC.

V gene TRBV5-4 combines with J gene TRBJ1-1, with 9 bases that match TRBD1. This CDR3 has 16 residues. Trimming removed 1 base from V and 2 bases from J; junction bases left unmatched: 6. CDR1 and CDR2 (germline): SGHNT, YYREEE (reference sequence). The CDR3 region is CASSLPGTGYNTEAFF. The DNA of the CDR3 is TGTGCCAGCAGCTTGCCCGGGACAGGGTACAACACTGAAGCTTTCTTT. Full variable domain (missing parts from reference TRBV5-4 and TRBJ1-1): ETGVTQSPTHLIKTRGQQVTLRCSSQSGHNTVSWYQQALGQGPQFIFQYYREEENGRGNFPPRFSGLQFPNYSSELNVNALELDDSALYLCASSLPGTGYNTEAFFGQGTRLTVV.

The rearrangement joins TRBV11-2 to TRBJ2-3, with D unresolved. The CDR3 is made up of 14 amino acids. V shed 4 bases and J shed 7 bases, with 15 bases lying between them. Germline V lookup: CDR1 SGHAT, CDR2 FQNNGV. The CDR3 nucleotides read TGTGCCAGCAGCTCATCACGCTCGGGCAATACGCAGTATTTT. Residues: CASSSSRSGNTQYF.

The chain links TRBV10-3 to TRBJ1-3; 7 nucleotides line up with TRBD1. The CDR3 has 14 residues. Trimming at V came to 6 bases and at J to 1 base, leaving 3 bases not matched to a gene. Germline V gene lookup returns CDR1 ENHRY and CDR2 SYGVKD. The CDR3 is CAIRGDRSGNTIYF. For the CDR3, the DNA is TGTGCCATCAGGGGGGACAGATCTGGAAACACCATATATTTT.

Only a few counts were recorded for this clone. V usage is TRBV7-9 and J usage is TRBJ1-1, with D possibly TRBD1 on 5 matching bases. The germline V gene has CDR1 SEHNR and CDR2 FQNEAQ (reference sequence). The V gene lost 1 base and the J gene lost 9 bases, with 9 bases spanning the gap. The CDR3 extends over 12 amino acids. DNA for the CDR3: TGTGCCAGCAGCTTAGAAGAGGGGAAAGCTTTCTTT. Translated: CASSLEEGKAFF.

The V and J genes are TRBV12-3 or TRBV12-4 and TRBJ2-2; D is unresolved. Deletions cut 0 bases from V and 7 bases from J, with 6 bases between. This CDR3 is built from 13 residues. The CDR3 DNA is TGTGCCAGCAGTTTAGCGCTGGGCGGGGAGCTGTTTTTT. It codes for CASSLALGGELFF.

The chain joins TRBV18 to TRBJ1-2; tentatively, D is TRBD1 (6 bases). The CDR3 sequence is 18 residues long. V lost 3 bases and J 3 bases, leaving 23 bases between the germline ends. Germline V gene sequence: CDR1 KGHSH, CDR2 LQKENI. The CDR3 loop is CASSPIRTAGGDYYGYTF. Here the CDR3 DNA reads TGTGCCAGCTCACCTATCAGGACAGCGGGGGGGGACTACTATGGCTACACCTTC. Looking up the rest from reference TRBV18 and TRBJ1-2 gives the full variable domain: NAGVMQNPRHLVRRRGQEARLRCSPMKGHSHVYWYRQLPEEGLKFMVYLQKENIIDESGMPKERFSAEFPKEGPSILRIQQVVRGDSAAYFCASSPIRTAGGDYYGYTFGSGTRLTVV.